This is a list of T cell receptor beta chains from one sample in a study of CD8 T cell repertoires and HIV-1 epitope variants. For these receptors, no antigen is known. The protocol was immunoSEQ multiplex PCR, while the TCRdb copy is restricted to in-frame clones and leaves out a portion. The sample gives several thousand clones, about 65% of which show up once; 40% to 45% is in the top ten. The sequencing sample was made of cultured CD8+ T cells derived from PBMCs. These receptors originate from a male donor with HIV. Each CDR3 is given with its conserved first and last residue. D genes are given only for firm matches. The size of a clone is reported for some rows only, either as once, few or many, or as a class for expanded clones.

TRBJ2-1	-	15	TRBV7-6	TRBD2	CASSVTSGSYNEQFF	TGTGCCAGCAGCGTAACTAGCGGGAGTTACAATGAGCAGTTCTTC
TRBJ2-5	medium-sized	14	TRBV5-6	-	CASSFLTPQETQYF	TGTGCCAGCAGCTTCCTAACACCTCAAGAGACCCAGTACTTC
TRBJ2-7	-	12	TRBV7-2	-	CASSSPGDEQYF	TGTGCCAGCAGCTCGCCAGGGGATGAGCAGTACTTC
TRBJ2-2	-	16	TRBV28	-	CASSLVSGSHTGELFF	TGTGCCAGCAGTTTGGTAAGCGGGTCGCACACCGGGGAGCTGTTTTTT
TRBJ2-1	-	13	TRBV19	TRBD1	CASKSTGGGEQFF	TGTGCCAGTAAATCAACAGGGGGCGGTGAGCAGTTCTTC
TRBJ1-3	once	13	TRBV29-1	-	CSVVLPSGNTIYF	TGCAGCGTTGTACTTCCCTCTGGAAACACCATATATTTT
TRBJ1-6	-	14	TRBV28	-	CATGMVGANSPLHF	TGTGCCACCGGGATGGTAGGGGCTAATTCACCCCTCCACTTT
TRBJ1-1	-	15	TRBV7-8	-	CASSLGSGRRAEAFF	TGTGCCAGCAGCTTAGGATCAGGGAGGAGGGCTGAAGCTTTCTTT
TRBJ2-5	-	15	TRBV9	-	CASSSAGIDQETQYF	TGTGCCAGCAGCTCCGCCGGGATAGATCAAGAGACCCAGTACTTC
TRBJ2-1	-	19	TRBV4-1	TRBD1	CASSQASRSGTGIYNEQFF	TGCGCCAGCAGCCAAGCGTCCCGGTCCGGGACAGGGATTTACAATGAGCAGTTCTTC
TRBJ2-1	-	11	TRBV6-1	-	CASSKYNEQFF	TGTGCCAGCAGTAAATACAATGAGCAGTTCTTC
TRBJ1-2	-	15	TRBV4-1	TRBD1	CASREGQGKDYGYTF	TGCGCCAGCAGAGAAGGACAGGGGAAGGACTATGGCTACACCTTC
TRBJ2-5	-	16	TRBV9	TRBD2	CASSVAERGYQETQYF	TGTGCCAGCAGCGTAGCTGAGCGGGGCTACCAAGAGACCCAGTACTTC
TRBJ2-7	-	14	TRBV5-5	-	CASSLGGGPDEQYF	TGTGCCAGCAGCTTGGGTGGGGGCCCGGACGAGCAGTACTTC
TRBJ1-6	-	12	TRBV6-5	-	CASSYSNSPLHF	TGTGCCAGCAGTTACTCAAATTCACCCCTCCACTTT
TRBJ2-3	-	14	TRBV4-1	TRBD2	CASSQVAGADTQYF	TGCGCCAGCAGTCAGGTAGCGGGAGCTGATACGCAGTATTTT
TRBJ2-7	few	11	TRBV5-1	-	CASRGGYEQYF	TGCGCCTCCCGCGGCGGGTACGAGCAGTACTTC
TRBJ2-5	-	16	TRBV14	TRBD2	CASSHEDGGVQETQYF	TGTGCCAGCAGCCATGAGGACGGGGGGGTTCAAGAGACCCAGTACTTC
TRBJ2-1	-	16	TRBV7-6	TRBD2	CASSPTLADSYNEQFF	TGTGCCAGCAGCCCTACTCTAGCGGATTCCTACAATGAGCAGTTCTTC
TRBJ1-1	-	13	TRBV19	-	CAIRSGVNTEAFF	TGTGCCATCCGGAGCGGGGTGAACACTGAAGCTTTCTTT
TRBJ2-7	-	12	TRBV4-2	-	CASSSLRGEQYF	TGTGCCAGCAGCTCCCTCCGGGGCGAGCAGTACTTC
TRBJ2-2	-	15	TRBV29-1	TRBD2	CSAWTSGGADGELFF	TGCAGCGCCTGGACTAGCGGGGGGGCGGACGGGGAGCTGTTTTTT
TRBJ2-7	-	15	TRBV6-1	-	CASSPPEKASYEQYF	TGTGCCAGCAGTCCCCCCGAGAAGGCCTCCTACGAGCAGTACTTC
TRBJ2-7	large	14	TRBV19	-	CASSTLATEYEQYF	TGTGCCAGTAGTACCCTAGCGACAGAATACGAGCAGTACTTC
TRBJ1-2	few	15	TRBV2	TRBD1	CASSDRDSSIYGYTF	TGTGCCAGCAGTGACCGGGACAGTTCCATCTATGGCTACACCTTC
TRBJ2-7	medium-sized	16	TRBV9	TRBD2	CASSVGLARYSYEQYF	TGTGCCAGCAGCGTAGGACTAGCGAGGTATTCCTACGAGCAGTACTTC
TRBJ2-7	-	15	TRBV4-3	TRBD1	CASSHSWTGAYEQYF	TGCGCCAGCAGCCACTCCTGGACAGGCGCCTACGAGCAGTACTTC
TRBJ2-5	-	17	TRBV18	TRBD2	CASSPPRTSQPFETQYF	TGTGCCAGCTCACCACCGAGGACTAGTCAGCCCTTTGAGACCCAGTACTTC
TRBJ1-1	-	15	TRBV9	-	CASSVAGDPNTEAFF	TGTGCCAGCAGCGTAGCGGGGGACCCGAACACTGAAGCTTTCTTT